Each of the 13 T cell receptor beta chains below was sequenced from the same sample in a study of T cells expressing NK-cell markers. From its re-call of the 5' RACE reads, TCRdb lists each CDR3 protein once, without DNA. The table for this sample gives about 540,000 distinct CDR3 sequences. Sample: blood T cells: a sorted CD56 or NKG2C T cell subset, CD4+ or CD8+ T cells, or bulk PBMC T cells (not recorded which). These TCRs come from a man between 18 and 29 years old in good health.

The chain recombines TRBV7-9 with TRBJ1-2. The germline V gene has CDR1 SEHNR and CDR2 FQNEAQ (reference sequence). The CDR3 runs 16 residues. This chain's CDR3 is CASSSLRTFELYGYTF. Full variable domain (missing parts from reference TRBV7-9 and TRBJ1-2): DTGVSQNPRHKITKRGQNVTFRCDPISEHNRLYWYRQTLGQGPEFLTYFQNEAQLEKSRLLSDRFSAERPKGSFSTLEIQRTEQGDSAMYLCASSSLRTFELYGYTFGSGTRLTVV.

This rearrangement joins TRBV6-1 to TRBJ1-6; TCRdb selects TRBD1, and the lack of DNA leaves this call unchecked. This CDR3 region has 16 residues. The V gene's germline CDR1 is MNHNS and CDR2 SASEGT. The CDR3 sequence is CASRPGDRLLHSPLHF.

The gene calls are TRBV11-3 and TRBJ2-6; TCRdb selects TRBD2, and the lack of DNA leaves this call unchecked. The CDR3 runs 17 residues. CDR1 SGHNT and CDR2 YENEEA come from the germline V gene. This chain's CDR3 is CASSLGRRTSGANVLTF.

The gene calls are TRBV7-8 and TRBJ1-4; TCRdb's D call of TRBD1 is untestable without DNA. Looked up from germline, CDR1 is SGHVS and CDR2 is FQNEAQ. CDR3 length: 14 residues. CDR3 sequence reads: CASSQDRGREKLFF.

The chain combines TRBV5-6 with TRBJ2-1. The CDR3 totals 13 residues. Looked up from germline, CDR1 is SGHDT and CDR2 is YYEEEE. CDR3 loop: CASSLGTINEQFF.

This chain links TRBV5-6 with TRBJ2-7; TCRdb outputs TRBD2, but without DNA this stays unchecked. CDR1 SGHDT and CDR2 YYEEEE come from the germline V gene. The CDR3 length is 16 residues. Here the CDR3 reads CASSLRVGRATYEQYF.

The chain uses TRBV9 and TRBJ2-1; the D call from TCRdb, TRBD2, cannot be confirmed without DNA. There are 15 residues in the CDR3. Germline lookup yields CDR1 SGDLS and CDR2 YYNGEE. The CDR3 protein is CASSVLGLLNNEQFF.

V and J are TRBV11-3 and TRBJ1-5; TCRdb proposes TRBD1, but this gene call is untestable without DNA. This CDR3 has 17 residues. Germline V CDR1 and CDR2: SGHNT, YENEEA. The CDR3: CASSLLGRGQSNQPQHF.

This CDR3 reads CASSPGVAGGREKLFF. The chain recombines TRBV12-3 or TRBV12-4 with TRBJ1-4; TCRdb calls TRBD1, which cannot be checked without DNA. The CDR3 extends over 16 amino acids.

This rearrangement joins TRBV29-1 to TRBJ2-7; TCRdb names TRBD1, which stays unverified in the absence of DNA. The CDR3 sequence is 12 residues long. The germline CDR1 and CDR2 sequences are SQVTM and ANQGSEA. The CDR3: CSVEDRGYEQYF.

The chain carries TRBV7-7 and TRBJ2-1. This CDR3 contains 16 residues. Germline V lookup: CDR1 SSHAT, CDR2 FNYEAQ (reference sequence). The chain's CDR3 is CASSRYTRSSYNEQFF.

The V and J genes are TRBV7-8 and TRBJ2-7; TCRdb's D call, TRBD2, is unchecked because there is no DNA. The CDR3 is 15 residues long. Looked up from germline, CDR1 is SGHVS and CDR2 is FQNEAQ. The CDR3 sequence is CASSEGLAGLYEQYF. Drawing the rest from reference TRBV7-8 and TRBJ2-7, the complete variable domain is GAGVSQSPRYKVAKRGQDVALRCDPISGHVSLFWYQQALGQGPEFLTYFQNEAQLDKSGLPSDRFFAERPEGSVSTLKIQRTQQEDSAVYLCASSEGLAGLYEQYFGPGTRLTVT.

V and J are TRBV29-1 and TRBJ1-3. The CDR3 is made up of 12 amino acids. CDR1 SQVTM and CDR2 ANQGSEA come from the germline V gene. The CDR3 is CSVVSSGNTIYF.